The rows below give T cell receptor beta chains drawn from one sample of a study of T cell responses to AZD1222 COVID-19 vaccine. Some clones are missing from TCRdb's copy, which holds only in-frame ones; the method was immunoSEQ multiplex PCR. The repertoire includes 54,000 or so clones, over 75% of them detected once, and roughly 14% sits in the top ten. Sequencing used peripheral blood, obtained on day 0 of AZD1222 vaccination. All receptors come from an adult in good health. CDR3s include the opening cysteine and the closing phenylalanine or tryptophan. A D gene is named only where the DNA matches it firmly.

V	D	CDR3
TRBV11-2	TRBD2	CASSLVLAGDEQYF
TRBV30	NA	CAWSFSAGNSPLHF
TRBV5-4	NA	CASSLEGVRNEQFF
TRBV24-1	TRBD2	CATVGTSGYNEQFF
TRBV28	NA	CASSLEVEKLFF
TRBV7-2	TRBD2	CASSPGLAGVVEQFF
TRBV13	NA	CASSRLYNEQFF
TRBV11-3	NA	CASSLEGGDTGELFF
TRBV5-6	TRBD1	CASSLGGTGQDEQYF
TRBV6-5	NA	CASSRNIQYF
TRBV30	TRBD1	CAWSATPGRQGAGEKLFF
TRBV5-1	NA	CASSPRLTPPEAFF
TRBV2	NA	CASSEARGPAGTQYF
TRBV19	TRBD2	CASSARAGGLNEQFF
TRBV5-4	NA	CASRPEGQGDTQYF
TRBV19	TRBD1	CASSTDRGGTEAFF
TRBV15	TRBD1	CATSRDRTGTGDGYTF
TRBV29-1	NA	CSVDFGSRTNYGYTF
TRBV2	TRBD2	CASKGGGGSYNEQFF
TRBV4-1	NA	CASSPQGWDQPQHF
TRBV7-9	TRBD2	CASEGTSGRLETQYF
TRBV7-3	TRBD2	CASSLQTSGRGNEQFF
TRBV4-1	TRBD2	CASSPQAGANTGELFF
TRBV6-5	TRBD2	CASSYSILPTSGPQFF
TRBV19	NA	CASSMRSTEAFF
TRBV5-8	NA	CASSRGGGSPLHF
TRBV2	TRBD1	CASSERDREGDTQYF
TRBV5-1	TRBD1	CASLGQTNTEAFF
TRBV4-1	NA	CASSQDQGTGANVLTF
TRBV2	NA	CASRLETQYF
TRBV28	NA	CASSSGQTYGYTF
TRBV30	NA	CAWSWGAYGYTF
TRBV5-1	NA	CASSRMPGPGGNTEAFF
TRBV19	NA	CASSISGPRGGNTIYF
TRBV7-6	NA	CASSLGRGNVRETQYF
TRBV28	NA	CAIAQGSGYTF
TRBV7-2	NA	CASSPQSGRANQPQHF
TRBV19	NA	CASGFRQRENTEAFF
TRBV11-3	NA	CASSTDREKLFF
TRBV20-1	NA	CSAHTGFSKFF
TRBV27	TRBD1	CASSSGTDNTGELFF